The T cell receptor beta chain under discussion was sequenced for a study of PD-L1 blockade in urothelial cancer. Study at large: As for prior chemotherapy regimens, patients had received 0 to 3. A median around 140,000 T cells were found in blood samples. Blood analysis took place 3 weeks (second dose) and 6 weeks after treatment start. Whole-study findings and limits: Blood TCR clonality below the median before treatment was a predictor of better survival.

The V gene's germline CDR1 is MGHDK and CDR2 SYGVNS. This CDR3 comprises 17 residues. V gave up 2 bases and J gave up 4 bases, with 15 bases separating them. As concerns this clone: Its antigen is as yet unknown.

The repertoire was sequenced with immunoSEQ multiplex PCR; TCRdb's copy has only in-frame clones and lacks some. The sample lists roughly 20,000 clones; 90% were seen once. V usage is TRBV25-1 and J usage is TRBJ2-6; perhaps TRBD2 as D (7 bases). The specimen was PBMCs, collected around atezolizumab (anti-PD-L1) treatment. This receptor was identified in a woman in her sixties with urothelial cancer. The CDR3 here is CASSEPRGGEGANVLTF. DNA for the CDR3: TGTGCCAGCAGTGAACCTAGGGGGGGAGAAGGGGCCAACGTCCTGACTTTC.